The 14 T cell receptor beta chains presented below share a single source sample, sequenced in a study of human T cells and chemical hapten exposure. TCRdb reprocessed the RACE reads with MiXCR, giving one entry per CDR3 protein. This sample has 70,000 to 75,000 distinct CDR3 sequences, with more than 30% found just once. Time point of the sample: patch test 1, 2 weeks after DPC sensitization. Treatment given: therapeutic diphenylcyclopropenone sensitization with weekly scalp DPC. Sequencing used whole blood, obtained in connection with sensitization to the hapten diphenylcyclopropenone (DPC). The source is a man aged 40-55 years with alopecia areata. Some clones in this sample may be carry-over from other donors' samples.

The V call is TRBV12-3 or TRBV12-4, the J call TRBJ1-1; TRBD1 aligns across 7 bases. The CDR3 extends over 15 amino acids. V shed 5 bases and J 0 bases; nucleotides not matched to a gene: 6. The CDR3 region is CASSPNRGVNTEAFF. Written as DNA, the CDR3 is TGTGCCAGCAGTCCCAACAGGGGAGTGAACACTGAAGCTTTCTTT.

This rearrangement joins TRBV28 to TRBJ1-2, with D uncertain. Per the germline V gene, CDR1 is MDHEN and CDR2 is SYDVKM. V was shortened by 4 bases and J by 4 bases, with 4 bases between the two germline ends. This CDR3 contains 11 residues. The CDR3 here is CASSSAYGYTF. CDR3 bases: TGTGCCAGCAGTTCCGCCTATGGCTACACCTTC.

The CDR3 nucleotides read TGTGCCTGGAGTGACGGGACAGATCAGCCCCAGCATTTT. This sequence encodes CAWSDGTDQPQHF. This rearrangement joins TRBV30 to TRBJ1-5; 7 bases are a match to TRBD1. The germline V gene encodes CDR1 GTSNPN and CDR2 SVGIG (reference sequence). After removal of 1 base from V and 5 bases from J, the junction contained 2 bases not matched to a gene. The CDR3 sequence is 13 residues long.

This clonotype was recorded a few times. J is TRBJ1-1 and V is TRBV7-9; tentatively, D is TRBD1 (5 bases). In germline, CDR1 is SEHNR, CDR2 FQNEAQ (reference sequence). This CDR3 has 14 amino acids. V was shortened by 4 bases and J by 5 bases, with 14 bases between the two germline ends. The CDR3 reads CASSSGRSGTEAFF. In DNA, the CDR3 is TGTGCCAGCAGCTCAGGGAGATCCGGGACTGAAGCTTTCTTT.

Only a few counts were recorded for this clonotype. The chain has TRBV9 and TRBJ2-5, with D uncertain. V gave up 3 bases and J gave up 3 bases, with 9 bases separating them. CDR1 is SGDLS, CDR2 YYNGEE, per germline. The CDR3 has 13 amino acids. The chain's CDR3 is CASSARMEETQYF. CDR3 coding DNA: TGTGCCAGCAGCGCACGGATGGAAGAGACCCAGTACTTC.

The chain couples TRBV4-3 to TRBJ2-1; the D is unclear. Germline V gives CDR1 LGHNA, CDR2 YSLEER. This CDR3 is 15 amino acids long. Trimming removed 5 bases from V and 3 bases from J, with 14 bases in between. The DNA of the CDR3 is TGCGCCAGCAGCTCAAGGCTTTTGGGCTACAATGAGCAGTTCTTC. Translation: CASSSRLLGYNEQFF.

The J gene is TRBJ2-1, the V gene TRBV18; possible D gene TRBD2, 6 bases. V was shortened by 2 bases and J by 4 bases, with 12 bases between the two germline ends. Germline V lookup: CDR1 KGHSH, CDR2 LQKENI. There are 15 residues in the CDR3. In DNA form, the CDR3 reads TGTGCCAGCTCACCATCTAGCGCCGCTTACAATGAGCAGTTCTTC. This sequence encodes CASSPSSAAYNEQFF.

This clonotype has just a few counts. This rearrangement joins TRBV6-6 to TRBJ2-6, with D perhaps matching TRBD1 (6 bases). V was trimmed by 3 bases and J by 4 bases, leaving 13 bases between them. Germline V CDR1 and CDR2: MNHNY, SVGAGI (reference sequence). The CDR3 spans 16 residues. The CDR3 reads CASSYLGAVGANVLTF. CDR3 bases: TGTGCCAGCAGTTATCTGGGGGCGGTAGGGGCCAACGTCCTGACTTTC.

The V gene is TRBV3-1, the J gene TRBJ2-7; 7 positions match TRBD1. CDR3 length: 15 residues. CDR1 is LGHDT and CDR2 is YNNKEL in the germline V gene (reference sequence). V shed 4 bases and J 0 bases; nucleotides not matched to a gene: 6. CDR3 coding DNA: TGTGCCAGCAGCCCAGGACAGGTACGCTCCTACGAGCAGTACTTC. This translates into CASSPGQVRSYEQYF.

V is TRBV7-9 and J is TRBJ2-5, with no clear D. CDR1 is SEHNR, CDR2 FQNEAQ, per germline (reference sequence). Trimming removed 0 bases at V and 4 bases at J, with 12 bases between. The CDR3 runs 15 residues. CDR3 coding DNA: TGTGCCAGCAGCTTAGCGGACGGGCACCCAGAGACCCAGTACTTC. Its protein is CASSLADGHPETQYF.

The chain uses TRBV5-1 and TRBJ2-3; D gene unclear. The germline gives CDR1 SGHRS, CDR2 YFSETQ. The germline V and J ends were trimmed by 0 bases and 0 bases, with 8 bases remaining between them. The CDR3 totals 15 residues. CDR3 nucleotide sequence: TGCGCCAGCAGCTTGGGACGGTATAGCACAGATACGCAGTATTTT. Amino acids: CASSLGRYSTDTQYF.

This clonotype was found a few times. V gene TRBV20-1 combines with J gene TRBJ2-1; D might be TRBD1 (5 bases). Germline V CDR1 and CDR2: DFQATT, SNEGSKA (reference sequence). CDR3 length equals 16 residues. Trimming took off 3 bases at V and 5 bases at J, with 20 bases between the two ends. The CDR3 DNA reads TGCAGTGCTAGTAAATATCCCCTAGACAGTGACAATGAGCAGTTCTTC. Translation: CSASKYPLDSDNEQFF.

This clonotype has just a few counts. V gene TRBV20-1 combines with J gene TRBJ2-7, with D tentatively TRBD1 (6 bases). The CDR3 runs to 13 residues. The V gene's germline CDR1 is DFQATT and CDR2 SNEGSKA (reference sequence). V lost 5 bases, J lost 1 base, and 12 bases lay in between. In DNA, the CDR3 is TGCAGTGCTTACAGGGATAGGTCCTACGAGCAGTACTTC. Protein: CSAYRDRSYEQYF.

This clonotype came up many times. This chain connects TRBV28 to TRBJ1-5; D may be TRBD1 (5 bases). Germline V gives CDR1 MDHEN, CDR2 SYDVKM. CDR3 length equals 12 residues. The V end was cut by 6 bases, the J end by 5 bases, with 8 bases between. This CDR3 is CASRGDYQPQHF. The CDR3 DNA sequence: TGTGCCAGCAGGGGGGATTATCAGCCCCAGCATTTT.